The 13 T cell receptor beta chains below all came from one sample that was sequenced in a study of cytomegalovirus exposure and HLA in healthy donors (dated by TCRdb to 2016 to 2017). The library relied on the immunoSEQ multiplex PCR assay. Held by TCRdb, this immuneACCESS table contains in-frame sequences only and omits some clones. Under half of the omission traces to an unresolved V gene where checked; the cause of the rest is unknown. The table for this sample lists 120,000 or so clones; approximately 87% of them were counted only once. The ten largest account for about 2% of the sample. The sample consisted of PBMCs. The source is a woman aged 25 to 39 in good health and CMV-seronegative.

This chain connects TRBV11-3 to TRBJ2-3, with D unresolved. CDR3 length equals 17 residues. CDR1 and CDR2 (germline): SGHNT, YENEEA. V dropped 0 bases and J dropped 3 bases, with 16 bases sitting between them. The CDR3 loop reads CASSLDRWSSPTDTQYF. In nucleotides, the CDR3 is TGTGCCAGCAGCTTAGATCGGTGGAGTAGCCCGACAGATACGCAGTATTTT.

This clone occurred once. The gene calls are TRBV6-5 and TRBJ1-6; 7 bases agree with TRBD1. The CDR3 consists of 14 residues. Germline V gene data show CDR1 as MNHEY and CDR2 as SVGAGI. V shed 6 bases and J 8 bases; nucleotides not matched to a gene: 7. CDR3: CASRKEGAYSPLHF. The DNA for the CDR3 is TGTGCCAGCAGGAAGGAGGGGGCTTATTCACCCCTCCACTTT.

V gene TRBV19 combines with J gene TRBJ1-6; no clear D gene. This CDR3 has 16 amino acids. Germline CDR1 and CDR2: LNHDA and SQIVND (reference sequence). V lost 2 bases to trimming and J lost 5 bases, with 13 bases between them. CDR3 bases: TGTGCCAGTAGTATACTCACTAGTCGGAATAATTCACCCCTCCACTTT. Its translation is CASSILTSRNNSPLHF.

The rearrangement links TRBV9 to TRBJ2-5; a possible D gene is TRBD2 (7 bases). CDR3 length: 14 residues. Per germline, CDR1 SGDLS and CDR2 YYNGEE. Trimming took 3 bases from V and 5 from J, leaving 14 bases between them. CDR3 bases: TGTGCCAGCAGCGAGGGAGGGGGATTCGAGACCCAGTACTTC. Translated: CASSEGGGFETQYF.

This clone has a handful of counts. V and J are TRBV5-1 and TRBJ1-1; tentatively, D is TRBD1 (5 bases). Deletions cut 0 bases from V and 5 bases from J, with 11 bases between. This CDR3 spans 14 amino acids. CDR1 and CDR2 (germline): SGHRS, YFSETQ. CDR3 sequence reads: CASSLDGAGTEAFF. The CDR3 DNA reads TGCGCCAGCAGCTTGGATGGGGCAGGGACTGAAGCTTTCTTT.

The V and J genes are TRBV10-3 and TRBJ1-2; D not certain. Trimming pared 0 bases from V and 4 bases from J, leaving 12 bases between. Germline V gives CDR1 ENHRY, CDR2 SYGVKD. This CDR3 spans 15 amino acids. The CDR3 loop is CAISESKREVYGYTF. The CDR3 DNA follows: TGTGCCATCAGTGAGTCGAAGAGGGAGGTCTATGGCTACACCTTC.

This chain links TRBV18 with TRBJ1-3; the match to TRBD1 covers 9 bases. This CDR3 contains 16 residues. Germline V gives CDR1 KGHSH, CDR2 LQKENI. With V trimmed by 2 bases and J by 3 bases, 5 bases remained unmatched. CDR3 amino acids: CASSPRWDRVGNTIYF. CDR3 sequence (DNA): TGTGCCAGCTCACCAAGATGGGACAGGGTTGGAAACACCATATATTTT.

CDR3 sequence: CATSRSLAGGDTGELFF. CDR3 DNA sequence: TGTGCCACCAGCAGGTCACTAGCGGGGGGGGACACCGGGGAGCTGTTTTTT. The chain couples TRBV15 to TRBJ2-2; the match to TRBD2 covers 13 bases. Germline V gives CDR1 LNHNV, CDR2 YYDKDF (reference sequence). Trimming at V came to 3 bases and at J to 3 bases, leaving 4 bases not matched to a gene. This CDR3 spans 17 amino acids.

This clone was observed once. The chain employs TRBV7-2 and TRBJ1-4; tentatively, D is TRBD1 (6 bases). From germline, CDR1 is SGHTA and CDR2 FQGNSA. V gave up 1 base and J gave up 8 bases, with 8 bases separating them. The CDR3 runs to 13 residues. The CDR3 nucleotides are TGTGCCAGCAGCTTAGACAGGGCAGAAAAACTGTTTTTT. Protein sequence: CASSLDRAEKLFF.

This rearrangement joins TRBV28 to TRBJ1-5; no definite D call. This CDR3 comprises 13 residues. Trimming took 5 bases from V and 9 from J, leaving 14 bases between them. Germline V CDR1 and CDR2: MDHEN, SYDVKM. The DNA of the CDR3 is TGTGCCAGCAGTAGAGCAGGTGGGAGGCCCCAGCATTTT. This gives the protein CASSRAGGRPQHF.

The chain carries TRBV5-8 and TRBJ1-1; D perhaps matches TRBD1 (5 bases). Germline CDR1 is SGHTS and CDR2 is YDEGEE. Trimming removed 3 bases from V and 1 base from J, with 16 bases in between. CDR3 length: 16 residues. This CDR3 reads CASSSNPRAQNTEAFF. DNA for the CDR3: TGTGCCAGCAGCTCCAATCCCAGGGCCCAGAACACTGAAGCTTTCTTT.

The CDR3 region is CASRELSGNSYNEQFF. DNA for the CDR3: TGTGCCAGCAGGGAACTTAGCGGGAACTCCTACAATGAGCAGTTCTTC. The gene calls are TRBV2 and TRBJ2-1, with 8 nucleotides matching TRBD2. Germline lookup yields CDR1 SNHLY and CDR2 FYNNEI. The trim removed 6 bases at V and 0 bases at J, leaving 7 bases unmatched. This CDR3 contains 16 residues. The full variable domain, in which reference TRBV2 and TRBJ2-1 provide the parts outside the CDR3, is EPEVTQTPSHQVTQMGQEVILRCVPISNHLYFYWYRQILGQKVEFLVSFYNNEISEKSEIFDDQFSVERPDGSNFTLKIRSTKLEDSAMYFCASRELSGNSYNEQFFGPGTRLTVL.

This chain uses TRBV6-5 with TRBJ1-1; no clear D gene. CDR1 and CDR2 (germline): MNHEY, SVGAGI. This CDR3 is 16 amino acids long. Trimming removed 2 bases from V and 0 bases from J, with 13 bases in between. CDR3 residues: CASSYATRSMNTEAFF. The CDR3 nucleotides are TGTGCCAGCAGTTACGCAACGAGGTCCATGAACACTGAAGCTTTCTTT.